This T cell receptor beta chain was profiled in a study of T cell changes during pregnancy in multiple sclerosis. The table came from immunoSEQ multiplex PCR; TCRdb's copy has only in-frame clones and leaves some out. The sample lists tens of thousands of clones, 85% to 95% occurring once. This CDR3 spans 14 amino acids. Per the germline V gene, CDR1 is SGHKS and CDR2 is YYEKEE (reference sequence). V was clipped by 4 bases and J by 4 bases, with 14 bases between them. This clonotype was sampled from a female donor with multiple sclerosis, enrolled in a pregnancy study. Sequenced input: peripheral blood. The rearrangement uses TRBV5-5 and TRBJ1-2; D not certain. CDR3 DNA: TGTGCCAGCAGCGATATTGGGGTATCCTATGGCTACACCTTC. It yields the protein CASSDIGVSYGYTF.